This passage covers 16 T cell receptor beta chains from one sample sequenced in a study of T cell changes during pregnancy in multiple sclerosis. Some clones are missing from TCRdb's copy, which holds only in-frame ones; the method was immunoSEQ multiplex PCR. This sample has around 100,000 clones; around 94% occur once, and the top ten carry 0.75% to 0.95%. The sequencing used peripheral blood, collected after pregnancy. These receptors all come from a female donor with multiple sclerosis, enrolled in a pregnancy study.

CDR3 protein: CASSSLPSSGRWDEQYF. The CDR3 region has the DNA TGTGCCAGCAGTTCGCTCCCATCCAGCGGGAGGTGGGACGAGCAGTACTTC. This chain links TRBV2 with TRBJ2-7, with 9 bases lining up with TRBD2. The CDR3 covers 17 residues. Unmatched junction bases numbered 16, after V lost 5 bases and J lost 5 bases. Germline V gene data show CDR1 as SNHLY and CDR2 as FYNNEI. The full variable domain, its missing parts supplied by reference TRBV2 and TRBJ2-7, is EPEVTQTPSHQVTQMGQEVILRCVPISNHLYFYWYRQILGQKVEFLVSFYNNEISEKSEIFDDQFSVERPDGSNFTLKIRSTKLEDSAMYFCASSSLPSSGRWDEQYFGPGTRLTVT.

The chain employs TRBV2 and TRBJ1-1; D might be TRBD1 (6 bases). This CDR3 contains 14 residues. From germline, CDR1 is SNHLY and CDR2 FYNNEI. With 7 bases removed from V and 1 base from J, the gap between germline ends came to 13 bases. Here the CDR3 reads CASKRGTGNTEAFF. CDR3 coding DNA: TGTGCCAGCAAGAGGGGGACGGGGAACACTGAAGCTTTCTTT.

The J gene is TRBJ1-2, the V gene TRBV18; 9 bases fit TRBD1. CDR1 and CDR2 (germline): KGHSH, LQKENI. Trimming at V came to 1 base and at J to 13 bases, leaving 10 bases not matched to a gene. This CDR3 region has 14 residues. The CDR3 protein is CASSPQETGGSATF. The CDR3 DNA sequence: TGTGCCAGCTCACCACAGGAGACAGGGGGGTCGGCCACCTTC.

This chain links TRBV6-1 with TRBJ2-1; TRBD2 might be the D (7 bases). From germline, CDR1 is MNHNS and CDR2 SASEGT. V lost 1 base and J 7 bases, leaving 14 bases between the germline ends. This CDR3 is built from 15 residues. The CDR3 nucleotides read TGTGCCAGCAGTGAAGGAGTGGGGGGGCCAAATGAGCAGTTCTTC. Its protein is CASSEGVGGPNEQFF.

V and J are TRBV27 and TRBJ2-1; 7 bases map to TRBD2. Germline loops: CDR1 MNHEY, CDR2 SMNVEV (reference sequence). V trimming: 2 bases; J trimming: 2 bases; junction bases outside the gene matches: 0. This CDR3 contains 14 residues. The CDR3 coding sequence is TGTGCCAGCAGTTTAGGGACTACCTACAATGAGCAGTTCTTC. Its protein product is CASSLGTTYNEQFF.

This clone was counted a single time. V and J are TRBV5-4 and TRBJ2-3; TRBD2 is a possible D gene (5 bases). Trimming removed 2 bases at V and 3 bases at J, with 10 bases between. The CDR3 sequence is 14 residues long. Germline V gives CDR1 SGHNT, CDR2 YYREEE (reference sequence). Written as DNA, the CDR3 is TGTGCCAGCAGCTTACCCCCGGGGACAGATACGCAGTATTTT. It translates to CASSLPPGTDTQYF.

The chain employs TRBV28 and TRBJ1-2; weak D call: TRBD1 (5 bases). The CDR3 is 16 residues long. Germline V lookup: CDR1 MDHEN, CDR2 SYDVKM. V shed 1 base and J shed 4 bases, with 16 bases lying between them. The CDR3 DNA sequence: TGTGCCAGCAGTTTATACAGGCCCGGGGGGTCCTATGGCTACACCTTC. The encoded protein is CASSLYRPGGSYGYTF.

This chain joins TRBV9 and TRBJ1-4; D is uncertain. Per the germline V gene, CDR1 is SGDLS and CDR2 is YYNGEE. There are 18 residues in the CDR3. With 4 bases removed from V and 4 bases from J, the gap between germline ends came to 23 bases. The CDR3 DNA follows: TGTGCCAGCAGCCCCGCCCCGTATATATCCCGCGATAATGAAAAACTGTTTTTT. Protein product: CASSPAPYISRDNEKLFF.

This chain connects TRBV6-5 to TRBJ1-1; perhaps TRBD1 as D (6 bases). The CDR3 runs 15 residues. Per germline, CDR1 MNHEY and CDR2 SVGAGI. The V end lost 7 bases, the J end lost 3 bases, and 18 bases lay between the germline ends. Written as DNA, the CDR3 is TGTGCCAGCATGGGGGCTGGGGCGCAGGACACTGAAGCTTTCTTT. This sequence encodes CASMGAGAQDTEAFF.

The V and J genes are TRBV4-3 and TRBJ1-4; a possible D gene is TRBD1 (6 bases). CDR1 and CDR2 from the germline V gene are LGHNA and YSLEER. The CDR3 consists of 18 residues. V was clipped by 4 bases and J by 0 bases, with 18 bases between them. The CDR3 DNA follows: TGCGCCAGCAGCCGCGGTCCTCAGGGGCGTGCAACTAATGAAAAACTGTTTTTT. Amino acid sequence: CASSRGPQGRATNEKLFF.

This chain uses TRBV6-1 with TRBJ1-1; 10 bases are a match to TRBD1. The CDR3 consists of 15 residues. From germline, CDR1 is MNHNS and CDR2 SASEGT. The J segment lost 3 bases and the V segment lost 6 bases, leaving 7 bases of the junction unmatched. The CDR3 nucleotides read TGTGCCAGCAGGGTAAGACAGGGGGCTTACACTGAAGCTTTCTTT. Residues: CASRVRQGAYTEAFF.

CDR3 DNA sequence: TGCGCCAGCAGCCGCACAGGGTCGGTGAACACTGAAGCTTTCTTT. As protein: CASSRTGSVNTEAFF. V is TRBV4-1 and J is TRBJ1-1; TRBD1 is a possible D gene (6 bases). This CDR3 spans 15 amino acids. Trimming left V 4 bases short and J 0 bases short, with 12 bases between. CDR1 and CDR2 (germline): MGHRA, YSYEKL.

This rearrangement joins TRBV18 to TRBJ2-2; D is unresolved. The CDR3 covers 12 residues. The V gene's germline CDR1 is KGHSH and CDR2 LQKENI. Trimming removed 3 bases from V and 6 bases from J, with 5 bases in between. In DNA form, the CDR3 reads TGTGCCAGCTCACCGTCGGCCGGGGAGCTGTTTTTT. It encodes CASSPSAGELFF.

The rearrangement links TRBV5-4 to TRBJ1-1; TRBD1 might be the D (6 bases). This CDR3 has 15 amino acids. Trimming pared 4 bases from V and 0 bases from J, leaving 13 bases between. Germline CDR1 reads SGHNT; CDR2 reads YYREEE (reference sequence). CDR3 in amino acids: CASSPSGGLNTEAFF. CDR3 sequence (DNA): TGTGCCAGCAGCCCAAGTGGGGGCCTGAACACTGAAGCTTTCTTT.

The V and J genes are TRBV7-2 and TRBJ2-2; tentative D call: TRBD1 (6 bases). With 2 bases removed from V and 4 bases from J, the gap between germline ends came to 14 bases. This CDR3 comprises 16 residues. Germline V gene data show CDR1 as SGHTA and CDR2 as FQGNSA. CDR3 DNA sequence: TGTGCCAGCAGCTTACAACCTACAGGGAGCACCGGGGAGCTGTTTTTT. Protein product: CASSLQPTGSTGELFF.

The chain links TRBV6-5 to TRBJ1-4; TRBD1 agrees at 10 bases. CDR1 is MNHEY and CDR2 is SVGAGI in the germline V gene. With V trimmed by 5 bases and J by 8 bases, 5 bases remained unmatched. The CDR3 sequence is 14 residues long. The CDR3 bases are TGTGCCAGCAGTCTGACAGGGGGCATGGAAAAACTGTTTTTT. Translation gives CASSLTGGMEKLFF.